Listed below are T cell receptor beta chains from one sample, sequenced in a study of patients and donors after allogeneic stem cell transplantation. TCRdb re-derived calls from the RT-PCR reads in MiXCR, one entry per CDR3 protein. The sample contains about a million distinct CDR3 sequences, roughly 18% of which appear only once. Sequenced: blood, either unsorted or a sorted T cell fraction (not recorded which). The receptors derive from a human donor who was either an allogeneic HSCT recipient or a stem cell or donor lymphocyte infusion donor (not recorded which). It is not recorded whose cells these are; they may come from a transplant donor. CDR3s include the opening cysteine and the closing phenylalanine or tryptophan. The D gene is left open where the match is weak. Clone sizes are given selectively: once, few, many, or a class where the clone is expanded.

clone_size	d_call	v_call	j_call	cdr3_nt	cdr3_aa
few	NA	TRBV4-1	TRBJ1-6	TGCGCCAGCAGCCAGCAGGGGTCTAATTCACCCCTCCACTTT	CASSQQGSNSPLHF
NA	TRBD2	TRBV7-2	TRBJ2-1	TGTGCCAGCAGCCCGGGAGGGAGACCAAAGGATGAGCAGTTCTTC	CASSPGGRPKDEQFF
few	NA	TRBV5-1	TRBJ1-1	TGCGCCAGCAGCTTAAGCGGCGATGAAGCTTTCTTT	CASSLSGDEAFF
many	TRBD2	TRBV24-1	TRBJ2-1	TGTGCCACCAGTGATAGGGCTAGCGGGGCTCGTGAGCAGTTCTTC	CATSDRASGAREQFF
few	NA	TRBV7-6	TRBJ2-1	TGTGCCAGCAGCTTATCCCCACGTCTCTGGGATGAGCAGTTCTTC	CASSLSPRLWDEQFF
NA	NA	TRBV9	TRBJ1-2	TGTGCCAGCAGCGTAGACCCTCTCGACACGCCCGGCTATGGCTACACCTTC	CASSVDPLDTPGYGYTF
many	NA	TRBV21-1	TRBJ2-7	TGTGCCAGCAGCCCCTTCGGACAGGGAAGGCACTACGAGCAGTACTTC	CASSPFGQGRHYEQYF
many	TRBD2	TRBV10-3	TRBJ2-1	TGTGCCATCAAGGCTAGCGGGAGGGACAATGAGCAGTTCTTC	CAIKASGRDNEQFF
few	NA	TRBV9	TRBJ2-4	TGTGCCAGCAGCGTAGGACAGGGACTAGCCAAAAACATTCAGTACTTC	CASSVGQGLAKNIQYF
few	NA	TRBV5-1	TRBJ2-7	TGCGCCAGCAGCTTGGATGGGATACCCCCCTACGAGCAGTACTTC	CASSLDGIPPYEQYF
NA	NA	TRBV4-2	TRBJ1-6	TGTGCCAGCAGCCAAGTATGGACAGCGAATTCACCCCTCCACTTT	CASSQVWTANSPLHF
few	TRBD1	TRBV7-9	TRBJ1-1	TGTGCCAGCAGCTCCGGACAGGGCCAAGAAGCTTTCTTT	CASSSGQGQEAFF
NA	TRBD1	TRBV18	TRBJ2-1	TGTGCCAGCTCACAATCCGGACAGGGCTCCTACAATGAGCAGTTCTTC	CASSQSGQGSYNEQFF
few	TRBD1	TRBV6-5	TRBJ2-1	TGTGCCAGCAGTTGGACAGGGGGCGAGTCCTACAATGAGCAGTTCTTC	CASSWTGGESYNEQFF
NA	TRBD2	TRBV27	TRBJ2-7	TGTGCCAGCAGTTTAAAAGCGGGAGGTTCCTCCTACGAGCAGTACTTC	CASSLKAGGSSYEQYF
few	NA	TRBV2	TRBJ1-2	TGTGCCAGCAGTGAAGTTGGGGCCTATGGCTACACCTTC	CASSEVGAYGYTF
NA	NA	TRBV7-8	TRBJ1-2	TGTGCCAGCAGCTTAGTAGGAGACAGGCCTTACTATGGCTACACCTTC	CASSLVGDRPYYGYTF
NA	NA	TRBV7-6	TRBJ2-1	TGTGCCAGCAGGCAAAGGGCGGAGTCCCTGAATGAGCAGTTCTTC	CASRQRAESLNEQFF
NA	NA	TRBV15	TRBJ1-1	TGTGCCACCAGCAGAGTTCTAGTGATGAACACTGAAGCTTTCTTT	CATSRVLVMNTEAFF
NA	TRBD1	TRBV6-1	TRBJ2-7	TGTGCCGGTCGAGACAGGGAAATCTCCTACGAGCAGTACTTC	CAGRDREISYEQYF
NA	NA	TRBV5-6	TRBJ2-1	TGTGCCAGCAGCCGTAGACCCGAAGGGCACAATGAGCAGTTCTTC	CASSRRPEGHNEQFF
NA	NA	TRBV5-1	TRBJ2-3	TGCGCCAGCAGCTTGGCCAGGGGGGCCCGCACAGATACGCAGTATTTT	CASSLARGARTDTQYF
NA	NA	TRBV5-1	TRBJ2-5	TGCGCCAGCAGCCAACAGGGACGTGGCTTGGAAGAGACCCAGTACTTC	CASSQQGRGLEETQYF
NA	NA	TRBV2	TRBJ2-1	TGTGCCAGCAGTGACGAAGCGGGTCCACAGTTCTTC	CASSDEAGPQFF
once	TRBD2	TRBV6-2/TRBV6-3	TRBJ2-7	TGTGCCAGCAGCCTCTCGGTGTCTAGCGGGAGGGTTTCCTACGAGCAGTACTTC	CASSLSVSSGRVSYEQYF
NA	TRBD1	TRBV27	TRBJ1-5	TGTGCCAGCAGTTTAACTTCGGACAGGGAGGATCAGCCCCAGCATTTT	CASSLTSDREDQPQHF
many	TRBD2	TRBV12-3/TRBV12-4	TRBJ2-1	TGTGCCAGCAGTGGGACTAGCGGCCACAATGAGCAGTTCTTC	CASSGTSGHNEQFF
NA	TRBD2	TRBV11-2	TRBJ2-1	TGTGCCAGCAGCATTACTAGCGGGGGGTTGGGTGAGCAGTTCTTC	CASSITSGGLGEQFF
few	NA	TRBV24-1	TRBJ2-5	TGTGCCACCAGTGATACCCGAACAGAACAAGAGACCCAGTACTTC	CATSDTRTEQETQYF
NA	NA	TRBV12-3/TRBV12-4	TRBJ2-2	TGTGCCAGCAGTTTTGCAGTGAACACCGGGGAGCTGTTTTTT	CASSFAVNTGELFF
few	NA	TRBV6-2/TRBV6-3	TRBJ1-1	TGTGCCAGCAGTTACGGGACTGGCCCTGAAGCTTTCTTT	CASSYGTGPEAFF
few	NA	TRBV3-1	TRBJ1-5	TGTGCCAGCAGCCACGGGGGCCGGCCCCAGCATTTT	CASSHGGRPQHF
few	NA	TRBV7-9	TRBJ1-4	TGTGCCAGCAGTACTAGGGGCACCCCTGAAAAACTGTTTTTT	CASSTRGTPEKLFF
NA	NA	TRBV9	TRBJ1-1	TGTGCCAGCAGCCCCCAAATACAGGTGGGCGCGTACACTGAAGCTTTCTTT	CASSPQIQVGAYTEAFF
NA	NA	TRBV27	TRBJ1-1	TGTGCCAGCAGTCGGCAGGGTGTTGAAGCTTTCTTT	CASSRQGVEAFF
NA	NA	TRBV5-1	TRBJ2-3	TGCGCCAGCAGCTCCTCGGGGATATCAGATACGCAGTATTTT	CASSSSGISDTQYF
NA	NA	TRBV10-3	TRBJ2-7	TGTGCCATCAGTGAGGACAGGCAGAGCTCCTACGAGCAGTACTTC	CAISEDRQSSYEQYF
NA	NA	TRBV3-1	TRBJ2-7	TGTGCCAGCAGCCAAATGGACCCCTACGAGCAGTACTTC	CASSQMDPYEQYF
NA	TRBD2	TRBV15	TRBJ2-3	TGTGCCACCAGACGGACTAGCGGGGGGGCAACAGATACGCAGTATTTT	CATRRTSGGATDTQYF
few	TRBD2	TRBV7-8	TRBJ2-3	TGTGCCAGCAGCCCGACTAGCGGGAGAGGCGAAGATACGCAGTATTTT	CASSPTSGRGEDTQYF
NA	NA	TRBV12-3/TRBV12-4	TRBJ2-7	TGTGCCAGCAGTTTAGCCAGGGGCGTCCACGAGCAGTACTTC	CASSLARGVHEQYF
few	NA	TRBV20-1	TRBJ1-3	TGCAGTGCTAGTGGCTCAGGGCGCGCCCCAGACGGAAACACCATATATTTT	CSASGSGRAPDGNTIYF
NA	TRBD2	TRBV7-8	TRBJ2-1	TGTGCCAGCAGCTTAGCGCTAGCGGGGGGCCTATTTGATGAGCAGTTCTTC	CASSLALAGGLFDEQFF
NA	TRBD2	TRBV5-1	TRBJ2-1	TGCGCCAGCAGCTTGGCCCTACTAGCGGACTCCTACAATGAGCAGTTCTTC	CASSLALLADSYNEQFF
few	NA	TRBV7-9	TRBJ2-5	TGTGCCAGCAGCTTACCCACCGGGACGGACGAAGGCCAGTACTTC	CASSLPTGTDEGQYF
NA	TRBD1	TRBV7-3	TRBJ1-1	TGTGCCAGCAGCCCCCGGGACAGACTTTCCCTTATGAACACTGAAGCTTTCTTT	CASSPRDRLSLMNTEAFF
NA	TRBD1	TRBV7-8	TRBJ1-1	TGTGCCAGCAGCTTAGCCTCGGTGAGGACAGGGCCGAACCACACTGAAGCTTTCTTT	CASSLASVRTGPNHTEAFF
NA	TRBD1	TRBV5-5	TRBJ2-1	TGTGCCAGCAGCTTGAGTTGGACAGGGGGCAATGAGCAGTTCTTC	CASSLSWTGGNEQFF
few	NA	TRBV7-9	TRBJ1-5	TGTGCCAGCAGCTCGGAGTCCTATAGCAATCAGCCCCAGCATTTT	CASSSESYSNQPQHF
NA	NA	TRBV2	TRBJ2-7	TGTGCCAGCAGCCTAGAGACTAAATCCTACGAGCAGTACTTC	CASSLETKSYEQYF